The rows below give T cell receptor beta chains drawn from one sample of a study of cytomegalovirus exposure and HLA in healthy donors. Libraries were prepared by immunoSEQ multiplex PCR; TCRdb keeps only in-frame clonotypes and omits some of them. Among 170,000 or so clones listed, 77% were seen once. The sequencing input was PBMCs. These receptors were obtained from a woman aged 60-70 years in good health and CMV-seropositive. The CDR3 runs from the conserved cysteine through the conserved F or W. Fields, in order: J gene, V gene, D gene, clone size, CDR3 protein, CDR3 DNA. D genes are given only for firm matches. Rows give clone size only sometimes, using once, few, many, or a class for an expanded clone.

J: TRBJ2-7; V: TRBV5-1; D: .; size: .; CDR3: CASSSPGTRSHEQYF; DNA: TGCGCCAGCAGCTCTCCGGGAACCAGGTCCCACGAGCAGTACTTC
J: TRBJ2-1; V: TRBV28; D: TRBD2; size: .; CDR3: CASSFPLASGSTYNEQFF; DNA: TGTGCCAGCAGTTTTCCGTTGGCTAGCGGATCTACCTACAATGAGCAGTTCTTC
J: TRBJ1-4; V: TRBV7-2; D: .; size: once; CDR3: CASSLAQGSRATNEKLFF; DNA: TGTGCCAGCAGCTTAGCTCAGGGTTCCAGGGCAACTAATGAAAAACTGTTTTTT
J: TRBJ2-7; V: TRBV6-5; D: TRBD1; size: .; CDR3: CASSRQGARYEQYF; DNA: TGTGCCAGCAGCCGACAGGGGGCGCGATACGAGCAGTACTTC
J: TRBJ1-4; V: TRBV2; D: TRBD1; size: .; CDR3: CASSVQQGAGEKLFF; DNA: TGTGCCAGCAGTGTCCAGCAGGGGGCCGGTGAAAAACTGTTTTTT
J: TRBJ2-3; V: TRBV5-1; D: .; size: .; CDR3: CASSLDSLSSTDTQYF; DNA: TGCGCCAGCAGCTTGGATTCACTATCTAGCACAGATACGCAGTATTTT
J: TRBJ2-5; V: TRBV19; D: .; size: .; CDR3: CASKKGRGETQYF; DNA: TGTGCCAGTAAAAAGGGGCGGGGCGAGACCCAGTACTTC
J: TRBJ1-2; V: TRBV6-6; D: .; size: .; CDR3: CASSYPESFNHYGYTF; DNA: TGTGCCAGCAGTTACCCTGAGAGTTTTAATCACTATGGCTACACCTTC
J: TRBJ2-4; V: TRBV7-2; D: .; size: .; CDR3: CASSLGREWNIQYF; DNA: TGTGCCAGCAGCTTAGGACGGGAGTGGAACATTCAGTACTTC
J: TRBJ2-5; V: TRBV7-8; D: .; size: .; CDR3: CASSLNPPAVYQETQYF; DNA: TGTGCCAGCAGCTTAAATCCCCCAGCGGTGTACCAAGAGACCCAGTACTTC
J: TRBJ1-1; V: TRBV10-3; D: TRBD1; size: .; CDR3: CAISGNRGQNTEAFF; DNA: TGTGCCATCAGTGGCAACAGGGGTCAGAACACTGAAGCTTTCTTT
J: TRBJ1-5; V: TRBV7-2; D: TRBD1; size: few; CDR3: CASSWTGESNQPQHF; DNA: TGTGCCAGCAGCTGGACAGGGGAAAGCAATCAGCCCCAGCATTTT
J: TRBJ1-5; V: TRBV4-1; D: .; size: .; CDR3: CASSQGPGRYQPQHF; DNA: TGCGCCAGCAGCCAAGGCCCGGGGAGATATCAGCCCCAGCATTTT
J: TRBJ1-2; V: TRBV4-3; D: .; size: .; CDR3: CASSQDTGGNGGYGYTF; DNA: TGCGCCAGCAGCCAAGATACGGGGGGGAATGGGGGCTATGGCTACACCTTC
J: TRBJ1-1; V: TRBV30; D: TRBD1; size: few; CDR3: CAWSRIDRGNTEAFF; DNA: TGTGCCTGGAGTCGCATAGACAGGGGGAACACTGAAGCTTTCTTT
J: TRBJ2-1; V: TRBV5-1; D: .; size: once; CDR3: CASSLTSTSYNEQFF; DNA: TGCGCCAGCAGCCTGACTAGTACTAGCTACAATGAGCAGTTCTTC
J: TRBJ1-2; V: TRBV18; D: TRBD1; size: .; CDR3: CASSSRETGDYTF; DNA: TGTGCCAGCTCCTCCCGGGAGACAGGGGACTACACCTTC
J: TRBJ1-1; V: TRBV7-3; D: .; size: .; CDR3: CASSDLMNTEAFF; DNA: TGTGCCAGCAGCGACTTAATGAACACTGAAGCTTTCTTT
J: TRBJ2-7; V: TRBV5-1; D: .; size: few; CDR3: CASSSRQDSYEQYF; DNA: TGCGCCAGCAGCTCGCGACAGGATTCCTACGAGCAGTACTTC
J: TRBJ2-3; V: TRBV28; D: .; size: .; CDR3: CASSSPLGRSTDTQYF; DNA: TGTGCCAGCAGTTCCCCGCTAGGGAGAAGCACAGATACGCAGTATTTT
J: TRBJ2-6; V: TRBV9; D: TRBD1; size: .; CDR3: CASSVGGQGAQGANGLTF; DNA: TGTGCCAGCAGCGTAGGGGGACAGGGGGCGCAGGGGGCCAACGGCCTGACTTTC
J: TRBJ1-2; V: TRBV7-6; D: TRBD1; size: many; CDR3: CASSSPGQGAYGYTF; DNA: TGTGCCAGCAGCTCACCGGGACAGGGGGCCTATGGCTACACCTTC
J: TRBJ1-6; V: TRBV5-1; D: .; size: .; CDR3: CASSLEPFSPLHF; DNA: TGCGCCAGCAGCTTGGAGCCGTTTTCACCCCTCCACTTT
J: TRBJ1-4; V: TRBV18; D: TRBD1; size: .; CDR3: CASSRGTDNEKLFF; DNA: TGTGCCAGCTCACGTGGGACAGATAATGAAAAACTGTTTTTT
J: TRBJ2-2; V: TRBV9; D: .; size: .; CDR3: CASSPPRGTTGELFF; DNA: TGTGCCAGCAGCCCACCCCGGGGGACCACCGGGGAGCTGTTTTTT
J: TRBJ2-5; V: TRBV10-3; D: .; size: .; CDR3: CAISELRETQYF; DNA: TGTGCCATCAGTGAGTTACGGGAGACCCAGTACTTC
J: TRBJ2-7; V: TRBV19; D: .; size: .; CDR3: CASNKGDRDEQYF; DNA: TGTGCCAGTAACAAGGGGGACCGGGACGAGCAGTACTTC
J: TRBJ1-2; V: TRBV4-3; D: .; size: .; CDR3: CASSQDERQTYGYTF; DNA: TGCGCCAGCAGCCAAGATGAGAGACAGACCTATGGCTACACCTTC
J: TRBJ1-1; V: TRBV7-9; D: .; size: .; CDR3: CASRKAGHLLNTEAFF; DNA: TGTGCCAGCAGAAAAGCAGGGCACCTATTGAACACTGAAGCTTTCTTT
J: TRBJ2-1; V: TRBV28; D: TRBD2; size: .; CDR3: CASSLRRFSGTYNEQFF; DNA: TGTGCCAGCAGTTTACGACGATTCAGCGGGACCTACAATGAGCAGTTCTTC
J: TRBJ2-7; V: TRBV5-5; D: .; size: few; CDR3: CASSPQGSSYEQYF; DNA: TGTGCCAGCAGCCCGCAGGGGAGCTCCTACGAGCAGTACTTC
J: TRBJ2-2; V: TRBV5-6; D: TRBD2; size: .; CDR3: CASSAGLAGNTGELFF; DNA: TGTGCCAGCAGCGCGGGACTAGCGGGAAACACCGGGGAGCTGTTTTTT
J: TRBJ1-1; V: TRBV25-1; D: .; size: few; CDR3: CASSEGGGTEAFF; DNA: TGTGCCAGCAGTGAAGGGGGGGGCACTGAAGCTTTCTTT
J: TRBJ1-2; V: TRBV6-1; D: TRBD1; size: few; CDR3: CASSEGDSSTYGYTF; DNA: TGTGCCAGCAGTGAAGGGGACAGTTCCACCTATGGCTACACCTTC
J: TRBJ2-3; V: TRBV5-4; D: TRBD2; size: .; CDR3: CASSRGGSGYSDTQYF; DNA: TGTGCCAGCAGCCGGGGAGGTAGCGGGTACTCAGATACGCAGTATTTT
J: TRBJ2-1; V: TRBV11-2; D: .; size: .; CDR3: CASSGLPGAYNEQFF; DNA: TGTGCCAGCAGCGGGCTCCCGGGGGCCTACAATGAGCAGTTCTTC
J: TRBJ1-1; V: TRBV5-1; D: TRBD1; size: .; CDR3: CASSSGQGKNTEAFF; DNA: TGCGCCAGCAGCTCGGGACAGGGGAAGAACACTGAAGCTTTCTTT
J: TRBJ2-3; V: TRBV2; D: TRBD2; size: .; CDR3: CASSKGLAGGTDTQYF; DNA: TGTGCCAGCAGTAAGGGACTAGCGGGGGGCACAGATACGCAGTATTTT
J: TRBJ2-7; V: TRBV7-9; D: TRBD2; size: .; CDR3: CASSLPGLAGTTYEQYF; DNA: TGTGCCAGCAGCTTACCAGGACTAGCGGGAACAACCTACGAGCAGTACTTC
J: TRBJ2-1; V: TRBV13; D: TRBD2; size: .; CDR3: CASSLGRAGVYNEQFF; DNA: TGTGCCAGCAGCTTAGGACGAGCGGGGGTATACAATGAGCAGTTCTTC
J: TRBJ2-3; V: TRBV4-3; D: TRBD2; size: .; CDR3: CASSHDLTSSADTQYF; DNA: TGCGCCAGCAGCCACGACCTGACTAGCTCCGCAGATACGCAGTATTTT
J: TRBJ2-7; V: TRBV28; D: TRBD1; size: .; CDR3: CASRGRDRGSYEQYF; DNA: TGTGCCAGCAGGGGCCGGGACAGGGGGTCCTACGAGCAGTACTTC
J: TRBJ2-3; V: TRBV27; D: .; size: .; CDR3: CASSFTGRDTDTQYF; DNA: TGTGCCAGCAGTTTCACAGGGAGGGATACAGATACGCAGTATTTT
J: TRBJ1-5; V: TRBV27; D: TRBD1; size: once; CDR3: CASSGQAHNQPQHF; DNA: TGTGCCAGCAGTGGACAGGCCCATAATCAGCCCCAGCATTTT
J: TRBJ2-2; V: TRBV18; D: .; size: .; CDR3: CASSPNRNTGELFF; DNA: TGTGCCAGCTCACCAAACAGAAACACCGGGGAGCTGTTTTTT
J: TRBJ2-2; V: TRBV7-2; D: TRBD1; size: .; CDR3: CASTLHRGDTGELFF; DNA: TGTGCCAGCACCCTACACAGGGGCGACACCGGGGAGCTGTTTTTT
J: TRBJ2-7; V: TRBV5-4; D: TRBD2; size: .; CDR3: CASSLGATSGGYEQYF; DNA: TGTGCCAGCAGCCTGGGGGCGACTAGCGGGGGCTACGAGCAGTACTTC
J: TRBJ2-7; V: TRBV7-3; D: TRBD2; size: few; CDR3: CASSLDGLAGTYEQYF; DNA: TGTGCCAGCAGCCTCGACGGACTAGCGGGGACCTACGAGCAGTACTTC
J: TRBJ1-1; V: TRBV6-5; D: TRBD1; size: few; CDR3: CASSYSITGAATEAFF; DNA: TGTGCCAGCAGTTACTCAATTACAGGGGCCGCCACTGAAGCTTTCTTT
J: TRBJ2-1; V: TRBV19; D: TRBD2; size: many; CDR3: CASSQTSGSLNEQFF; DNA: TGTGCCAGTAGCCAGACTAGCGGGAGTCTCAATGAGCAGTTCTTC